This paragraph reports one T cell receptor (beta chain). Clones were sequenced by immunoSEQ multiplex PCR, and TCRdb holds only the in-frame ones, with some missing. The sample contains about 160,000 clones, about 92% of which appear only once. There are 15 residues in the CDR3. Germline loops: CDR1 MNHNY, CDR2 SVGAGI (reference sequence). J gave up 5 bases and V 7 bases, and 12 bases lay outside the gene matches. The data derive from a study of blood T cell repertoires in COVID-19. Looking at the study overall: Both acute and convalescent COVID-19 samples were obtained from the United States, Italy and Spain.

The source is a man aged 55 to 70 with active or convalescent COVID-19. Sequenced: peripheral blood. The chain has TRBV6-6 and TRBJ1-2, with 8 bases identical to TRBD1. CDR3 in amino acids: CASTGQGPSRYGYTF. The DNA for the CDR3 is TGTGCCAGCACCGGACAGGGACCGTCCCGTTATGGCTACACCTTC.